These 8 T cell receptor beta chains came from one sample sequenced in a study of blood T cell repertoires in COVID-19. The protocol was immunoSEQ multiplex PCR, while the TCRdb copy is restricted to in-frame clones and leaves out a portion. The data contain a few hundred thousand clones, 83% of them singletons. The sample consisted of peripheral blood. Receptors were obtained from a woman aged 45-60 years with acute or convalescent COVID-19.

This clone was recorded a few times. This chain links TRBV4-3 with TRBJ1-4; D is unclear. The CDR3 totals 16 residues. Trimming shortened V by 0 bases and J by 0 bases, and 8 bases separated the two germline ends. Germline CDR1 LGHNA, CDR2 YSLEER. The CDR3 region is CASSQEAGATNEKLFF. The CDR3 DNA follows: TGCGCCAGCAGCCAAGAGGCGGGTGCAACTAATGAAAAACTGTTTTTT.

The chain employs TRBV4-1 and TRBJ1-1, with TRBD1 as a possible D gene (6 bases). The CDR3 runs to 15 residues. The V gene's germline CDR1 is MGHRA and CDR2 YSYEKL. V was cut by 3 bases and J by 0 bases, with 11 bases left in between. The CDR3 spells CASSHPDRLNTEAFF. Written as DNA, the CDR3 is TGCGCCAGCAGCCACCCGGACAGATTGAACACTGAAGCTTTCTTT.

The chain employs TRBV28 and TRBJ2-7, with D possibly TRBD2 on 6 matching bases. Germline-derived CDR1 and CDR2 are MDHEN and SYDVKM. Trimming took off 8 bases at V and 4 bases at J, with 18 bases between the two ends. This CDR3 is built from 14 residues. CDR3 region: CASENVGTGYEQYF. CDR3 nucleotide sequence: TGTGCCAGCGAAAACGTGGGGACTGGATACGAGCAGTACTTC.

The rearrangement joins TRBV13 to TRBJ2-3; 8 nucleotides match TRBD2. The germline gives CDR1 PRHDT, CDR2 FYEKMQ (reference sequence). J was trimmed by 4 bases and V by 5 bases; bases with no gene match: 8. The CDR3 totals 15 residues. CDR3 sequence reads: CASSPSGGVSDTQYF. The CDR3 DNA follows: TGTGCCAGCAGCCCCAGCGGGGGCGTATCAGATACGCAGTATTTT.

The CDR3 bases are TGTGCCAGCGGTCGGGACAGGGGTTACACTGAAGCTTTCTTT. It encodes CASGRDRGYTEAFF. The chain is built from TRBV5-6 and TRBJ1-1; 10 bases map to TRBD1. J was trimmed by 3 bases and V by 7 bases; bases with no gene match: 6. The CDR3 loop spans 14 amino acids. Germline V gene sequence: CDR1 SGHDT, CDR2 YYEEEE.

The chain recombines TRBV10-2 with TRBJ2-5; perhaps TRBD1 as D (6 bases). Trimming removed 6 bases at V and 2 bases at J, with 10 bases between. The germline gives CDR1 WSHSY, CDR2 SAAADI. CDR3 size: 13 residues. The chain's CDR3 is CASRRDKQETQYF. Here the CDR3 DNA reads TGCGCCAGCAGAAGGGACAAGCAAGAGACCCAGTACTTC.

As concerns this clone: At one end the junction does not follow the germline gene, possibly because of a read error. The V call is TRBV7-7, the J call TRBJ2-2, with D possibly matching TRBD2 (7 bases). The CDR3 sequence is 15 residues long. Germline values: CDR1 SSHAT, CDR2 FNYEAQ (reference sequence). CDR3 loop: CASSSRGGAGGELFF. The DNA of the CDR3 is TGTGCTAGCAGCTCAAGGGGGGGGGCCGGCGGGGAGCTGTTTTTT.

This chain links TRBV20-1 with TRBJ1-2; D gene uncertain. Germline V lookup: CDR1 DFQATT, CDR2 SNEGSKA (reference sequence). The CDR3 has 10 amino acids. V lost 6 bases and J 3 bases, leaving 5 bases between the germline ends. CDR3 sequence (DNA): TGCAGTGCGCGAGACTATGGCTACACCTTC. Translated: CSARDYGYTF.